This TCR beta chain derives from a study of blood T cell repertoires in COVID-19. Clones were read by immunoSEQ multiplex PCR, and TCRdb kept only the in-frame ones, dropping some. This table has about 190,000 clones, less than 90% appearing once. Germline V CDR1 and CDR2: LGHDT, YNNKEL (reference sequence). V gave up 4 bases and J gave up 0 bases; unmatched junction bases: 16. The CDR3 has 20 amino acids. This chain links TRBV3-1 (or the pseudogene TRBV3-2) with TRBJ2-1; 9 bases are shared with TRBD2. The TCR comes from a man under 40 with acute or convalescent COVID-19. Sequenced material: peripheral blood. The CDR3, as DNA: TGTGCCAGCAGCCGAGCGGGGCCTAGCGGGATGATCGGCTCCTACAATGAGCAGTTCTTC. Its protein product is CASSRAGPSGMIGSYNEQFF.